Below, 20 T cell receptor beta chains from the same sample are listed, as sequenced in a study of blood T cells in healthy people across ages. Next came a second PCR, run for about 6 to 11 cycles, which used a sample-barcoded 5' primer along with a J-beta primer mix. TCRdb passed the 5' RACE reads through MiXCR, listing each CDR3 protein once. This sample has 1.5 million to 2 million distinct CDR3 sequences, with about 35% found just once. The sequencing input was blood. The receptors stem from a woman in her 30s in good health.

This clonotype was detected only a few times. A much larger clone sits a single nucleotide away, making a read error possible. The rearrangement uses TRBV27 and TRBJ2-1; the D is unclear. Trimming took 5 bases from V and 9 from J, leaving 14 bases between them. The CDR3 sequence is 13 residues long. Germline V gene data show CDR1 as MNHEY and CDR2 as SMNVEV (reference sequence). CDR3 loop: CASSPTVVGEQFF. CDR3 DNA sequence: TGTGCCAGCAGTCCCACCGTCGTGGGTGAGCAGTTCTTC.

The chain uses TRBV5-1 and TRBJ2-5; D is unresolved. The V gene's germline CDR1 is SGHRS and CDR2 YFSETQ. This CDR3 is built from 15 residues. V dropped 0 bases and J dropped 1 base, with 10 bases sitting between them. CDR3 protein: CASSLGQQAQETQYF. CDR3 nucleotide sequence: TGCGCCAGCAGCTTGGGGCAACAAGCCCAAGAGACCCAGTACTTC.

The V call is TRBV6-2 or TRBV6-3, the J call TRBJ1-2; the D is unclear. The CDR3 length is 10 residues. Germline values: CDR1 MNHEY, CDR2 SVGEGT. Between the trimmed V and J ends, which lost 8 bases and 8 bases, there was a span of 9 bases. DNA of the CDR3: TGTGCCAGCGGCGTGTCCGGCTACACCTTC. Amino acids: CASGVSGYTF.

This clonotype has only a few counts. The chain recombines TRBV5-1 with TRBJ2-7; TRBD2 matches 11 bases. CDR1 and CDR2 from the germline V gene are SGHRS and YFSETQ. J gave up 1 base and V 3 bases, and 3 bases lay outside the gene matches. This CDR3 contains 15 residues. CDR3 DNA: TGCGCCAGCAGCTCGACTAGCGGGGTGTCCTACGAGCAGTACTTC. It is translated as CASSSTSGVSYEQYF.

V and J are TRBV6-5 and TRBJ2-5; TRBD1 matches 8 bases. The CDR3 contains 14 residues. Germline V lookup: CDR1 MNHEY, CDR2 SVGAGI. Trimming took 5 bases from V and 4 from J; bases not matched to a gene: 6. Here the CDR3 reads CASSPRGQGETQYF. CDR3 coding DNA: TGTGCCAGCAGTCCCCGAGGACAGGGAGAGACCCAGTACTTC.

V is TRBV2 and J is TRBJ1-5; unclear D gene. Deletions cut 1 base from V and 6 bases from J, with 16 bases between. The CDR3 has 16 residues. The germline V gene has CDR1 SNHLY and CDR2 FYNNEI. CDR3 residues: CASSEEAAYFGQPQHF. CDR3 DNA sequence: TGTGCCAGCAGTGAAGAGGCAGCTTATTTCGGTCAGCCCCAGCATTTT.

This clonotype has just a few counts. CDR3 in amino acids: CASLMGLAGSQETQYF. The CDR3 region has the DNA TGTGCCAGCCTCATGGGACTAGCGGGTTCCCAAGAGACCCAGTACTTC. The genes are TRBV7-8 and TRBJ2-5, with 12 positions matching TRBD2. Germline CDR1 is SGHVS and CDR2 is FQNEAQ. The CDR3 spans 16 residues. V trimming: 8 bases; J trimming: 1 base; junction bases outside the gene matches: 8.

This clonotype has more than one count but fewer than ten. The chain has TRBV5-1 and TRBJ2-1; the D is unclear. Germline CDR1 is SGHRS and CDR2 is YFSETQ. This CDR3 spans 13 amino acids. Trimming cost V 0 bases and J 7 bases, with 8 bases left between them. The chain's CDR3 is CASSLAHLNEQFF. CDR3 nucleotide sequence: TGCGCCAGCAGCTTGGCCCACTTAAATGAGCAGTTCTTC.

This clonotype was detected a few times. This rearrangement joins TRBV10-3 to TRBJ2-3; 10 nucleotides align to TRBD2. CDR1 ENHRY and CDR2 SYGVKD come from the germline V gene. V was clipped by 2 bases and J by 4 bases; unmatched bases: 6. This CDR3 comprises 16 residues. CDR3 residues: CAISEGSGGQADTQYF. In nucleotides, the CDR3 is TGTGCCATCAGTGAGGGTAGCGGGGGGCAGGCAGATACGCAGTATTTT.

The chain has TRBV11-1 and TRBJ2-1; TRBD2 matches 9 bases. Losses at the gene ends were 4 bases for V and 4 bases for J; bases not matched to a gene: 8. CDR3 length: 16 amino acids. The V gene's germline CDR1 is SGHAT and CDR2 FQDESV (reference sequence). The DNA of the CDR3 is TGTGCCAGCAGCTCGCCGGGACTAGCCTCATACAATGAGCAGTTCTTC. It specifies CASSSPGLASYNEQFF.

This clonotype was counted a single time. The CDR3: CSARDSSEAMETQYF. The CDR3, as DNA: TGCAGTGCTAGAGATTCTAGTGAGGCTATGGAGACCCAGTACTTC. The rearrangement links TRBV20-1 to TRBJ2-5, with D unclear. This CDR3 contains 15 residues. Trimming stripped 0 bases from V and 5 bases from J, with 16 bases between. Looked up from germline, CDR1 is DFQATT and CDR2 is SNEGSKA (reference sequence).

This clonotype was seen a few times. The rearrangement joins TRBV20-1 to TRBJ2-6, with 7 bases identical to TRBD2. The V gene's germline CDR1 is DFQATT and CDR2 SNEGSKA (reference sequence). There are 15 residues in the CDR3. Trimming removed 5 bases from V and 0 bases from J; junction bases left unmatched: 4. The CDR3 DNA sequence: TGCAGTGCTCCCGAGCGGGGCTCTGGGGCCAACGTCCTGACTTTC. Encoded protein: CSAPERGSGANVLTF.

This chain uses TRBV11-2 with TRBJ2-7; D may be TRBD2 (6 bases). Germline assignment: CDR1 SGHAT and CDR2 FQNNGV. The CDR3 runs to 15 residues. V gave up 3 bases and J gave up 0 bases, with 12 bases separating them. CDR3 protein: CASSFRTIGSYEQYF. The DNA for the CDR3 is TGTGCCAGCAGCTTTAGGACTATCGGCTCCTACGAGCAGTACTTC.

This clonotype turned up a few times. V gene TRBV16 combines with J gene TRBJ2-3; D might be TRBD2 (6 bases). Per the germline V gene, CDR1 is KGHSY and CDR2 is FQNENV. This CDR3 has 15 amino acids. Trimming cost V 4 bases and J 2 bases, with 13 bases left between them. The CDR3 here is CASSRWRGPTDTQYF. The CDR3 DNA follows: TGTGCCAGCAGCCGCTGGCGGGGCCCCACAGATACGCAGTATTTT.

This clonotype has just a few counts. The chain recombines TRBV12-3 or TRBV12-4 with TRBJ1-1; the match to TRBD1 covers 9 bases. The CDR3 covers 12 residues. V was pared by 7 bases and J by 10 bases, with 7 bases of the junction left unmatched. CDR3 sequence (DNA): TGTGCCAGCACCCCGGGACAGGGATCAGCTTTCTTT. Protein sequence: CASTPGQGSAFF.

This clonotype was detected ten times or more. V and J are TRBV29-1 and TRBJ2-1; D uncertain. In germline, CDR1 is SQVTM, CDR2 ANQGSEA. CDR3 size: 11 residues. Trimming cost V 2 bases and J 6 bases, with 5 bases left between them. Written as DNA, the CDR3 is TGCAGCGTTGAACTGGGCAATGAGCAGTTCTTC. Translated, it gives CSVELGNEQFF.

Concerning this clonotype: The junction departs from the called germline gene at one end, perhaps through a read error. V gene TRBV18 combines with J gene TRBJ2-1; 11 positions agree with TRBD2. This CDR3 is 16 amino acids long. Germline V gene data show CDR1 as KGHSH and CDR2 as LQKENI. This chain's CDR3 is CANSPLTSGRVGEQFF. DNA for the CDR3: TGTGCCAACTCACCATTAACTAGCGGGAGAGTTGGTGAGCAGTTCTTC.

This clonotype came up a few times. The chain employs TRBV7-2 and TRBJ2-7, with no clear D. Germline CDR1 SGHTA, CDR2 FQGNSA. The CDR3 is made up of 13 amino acids. Trimming took off 1 base at V and 9 bases at J, with 13 bases between the two ends. The CDR3 loop is CASSLGGATGQYF. The CDR3 DNA sequence: TGTGCCAGCAGCTTAGGCGGAGCTACGGGGCAGTACTTC.

The V and J genes are TRBV7-3 and TRBJ2-5, with D possibly being TRBD1 (6 bases). From germline, CDR1 is SGHTA and CDR2 FQGTGA. The CDR3 sequence is 14 residues long. V lost 1 base to trimming and J lost 4 bases, with 10 bases between them. CDR3 loop: CASSLIGGAETQYF. The CDR3, as DNA: TGTGCCAGCAGCTTAATAGGGGGTGCAGAGACCCAGTACTTC.

On this clonotype: The junction departs from germline at one end; a sequencing error may be responsible. The rearrangement links TRBV6-5 to TRBJ2-6, with D perhaps TRBD2 (5 bases). The germline V gene encodes CDR1 MNHEY and CDR2 SVGAGI. The CDR3 is 16 amino acids. The CDR3 loop reads CTSSYSHGAGANVLTF. The CDR3 DNA sequence: TGTACCAGCAGTTACTCTCACGGGGCTGGGGCCAACGTCCTGACTTTC.